What follows are 27 T cell receptor beta chains derived from one specimen sequenced in a study of blood T cell repertoires in COVID-19. Sequenced by immunoSEQ multiplex PCR; TCRdb stores in-frame clones only, minus some. Among some 130,000 clones listed, roughly 84% were seen once. Sequencing used peripheral blood. The receptors here all came from a woman older than 75 with acute or convalescent COVID-19.

This sequence joins TRBV5-8 and TRBJ2-7, with a tentative D call TRBD1 (6 bases). V lost 3 bases to trimming and J lost 4 bases, with 11 bases between them. This CDR3 contains 13 residues. CDR1 is SGHTS and CDR2 is YDEGEE in the germline V gene. This CDR3 reads CASSSGTLYEQYF. For the CDR3, the DNA is TGTGCCAGCAGCTCCGGGACACTATACGAGCAGTACTTC.

The chain uses TRBV2 and TRBJ1-5, with 9 bases matching TRBD1. V lost 7 bases to trimming and J lost 7 bases; unmatched junction nucleotides: 11. Germline V gene lookup returns CDR1 SNHLY and CDR2 FYNNEI. The CDR3 totals 15 residues. The CDR3 DNA sequence: TGTGCCAGCACCGAAGGACAGGGGCCGGGGCAGCCCCAGCATTTT. It yields the protein CASTEGQGPGQPQHF.

The CDR3 sequence: CASSPGQGAKQPQHF. In DNA form, the CDR3 reads TGTGCCAGCAGCCCGGGTCAGGGGGCAAAACAGCCCCAGCATTTT. The rearrangement joins TRBV2 to TRBJ1-5; 8 nucleotides agree with TRBD1. This CDR3 is built from 15 residues. V was clipped by 6 bases and J by 7 bases; unmatched bases: 11. Germline CDR1 SNHLY, CDR2 FYNNEI.

The V gene is TRBV5-1, the J gene TRBJ1-1; D may be TRBD1 (5 bases). The V gene lost 0 bases and the J gene lost 1 base, with 10 bases spanning the gap. The CDR3 sequence is 15 residues long. The germline gives CDR1 SGHRS, CDR2 YFSETQ. CDR3 coding DNA: TGCGCCAGCAGCTTGGTCGTAGGGGAGAACACTGAAGCTTTCTTT. Amino acids: CASSLVVGENTEAFF.

Here the CDR3 reads CASILRKPQHF. CDR3 bases: TGTGCCAGTATCCTCCGTAAGCCCCAGCATTTT. The J gene is TRBJ1-5, the V gene TRBV19; D ambiguous. Germline-derived CDR1 and CDR2 are LNHDA and SQIVND (reference sequence). This CDR3 spans 11 amino acids. V shed 7 bases and J shed 8 bases, with 9 bases lying between them. Based on the CDR3 plus reference TRBV19 and TRBJ1-5, the full variable domain is DGGITQSPKYLFRKEGQNVTLSCEQNLNHDAMYWYRQDPGQGLRLIYYSQIVNDFQKGDIAEGYSVSREKKESFPLTVTSAQKNPTAFYLCASILRKPQHFGDGTRLSIL.

The chain links TRBV18 to TRBJ1-6, with a possible D match to TRBD1 (5 bases). Per the germline V gene, CDR1 is KGHSH and CDR2 is LQKENI. CDR3 length: 15 amino acids. V lost 2 bases to trimming and J lost 10 bases, with 15 bases between them. CDR3 coding DNA: TGTGCCAGCTCACCATTCCCAGGTACAGGATCACCCCTCCACTTT. Residues: CASSPFPGTGSPLHF.

The J gene is TRBJ2-5, the V gene TRBV18; weak D call: TRBD1 (6 bases). Germline loops: CDR1 KGHSH, CDR2 LQKENI. The CDR3 has 16 residues. Trimming pared 6 bases from V and 3 bases from J, leaving 20 bases between. The CDR3 nucleotides read TGTGCCAGCTCCCGTCTCTTGATAACAGGGAAAGAGACCCAGTACTTC. Translation gives CASSRLLITGKETQYF. Supplemented by reference TRBV18 and TRBJ2-5, the full variable domain reads NAGVMQNPRHLVRRRGQEARLRCSPMKGHSHVYWYRQLPEEGLKFMVYLQKENIIDESGMPKERFSAEFPKEGPSILRIQQVVRGDSAAYFCASSRLLITGKETQYFGPGTRLLVL.

CDR3 coding DNA: TGTGCCAGCAGTTATCGGGTGGGCAATCAGCCCCAGCATTTT. Encoded protein: CASSYRVGNQPQHF. The chain has TRBV28 and TRBJ1-5; D remains unclear. The CDR3 has 14 residues. V lost 4 bases and J 2 bases, leaving 9 bases between the germline ends. Per germline, CDR1 MDHEN and CDR2 SYDVKM. The full variable domain, in which reference TRBV28 and TRBJ1-5 provide the parts outside the CDR3, is DVKVTQSSRYLVKRTGEKVFLECVQDMDHENMFWYRQDPGLGLRLIYFSYDVKMKEKGDIPEGYSVSREKKERFSLILESASTNQTSMYLCASSYRVGNQPQHFGDGTRLSIL.

J is TRBJ2-7 and V is TRBV6-5; D is ambiguous. The germline V gene encodes CDR1 MNHEY and CDR2 SVGAGI. The CDR3 has 13 residues. Trimming removed 0 bases at V and 2 bases at J, with 5 bases between. CDR3 residues: CASSYSQTYEQYF. The CDR3 DNA follows: TGTGCCAGCAGTTACTCCCAGACCTACGAGCAGTACTTC.

This chain joins TRBV15 and TRBJ2-5, with D perhaps TRBD1 (5 bases). CDR1 is LNHNV and CDR2 is YYDKDF in the germline V gene (reference sequence). This CDR3 spans 17 amino acids. Between the trimmed V and J ends, which lost 2 bases and 2 bases, there was a span of 18 bases. The CDR3 coding sequence is TGTGCCACCAGCAGACCCCCCTGGCAGGGTCTACAAGAGACCCAGTACTTC. Residues: CATSRPPWQGLQETQYF.

This chain links TRBV4-1 with TRBJ1-2; TRBD1 matches 10 bases. The V and J ends lost 1 base and 7 bases, in that order; junction bases with no gene match: 9. The CDR3 loop spans 16 amino acids. Germline V gene sequence: CDR1 MGHRA, CDR2 YSYEKL. CDR3 residues: CASSQGSGTGVSGYTF. The CDR3 DNA sequence: TGCGCCAGCAGCCAAGGATCCGGGACAGGGGTTTCTGGCTACACCTTC.

The chain couples TRBV3-1 (or the pseudogene TRBV3-2) to TRBJ1-1; no definite D call. Trimming took 1 base from V and 1 from J, leaving 10 bases between them. The CDR3 has 15 residues. Germline V gene data show CDR1 as LGHDT and CDR2 as YNNKEL (reference sequence). The CDR3 is CASSQAGRENTEAFF. The CDR3 region has the DNA TGTGCCAGCAGCCAAGCCGGACGGGAGAACACTGAAGCTTTCTTT.

The chain joins TRBV19 to TRBJ2-5, with 12 bases aligning to TRBD2. The CDR3 length is 15 residues. Germline values: CDR1 LNHDA, CDR2 SQIVND (reference sequence). V was clipped by 6 bases and J by 2 bases; unmatched bases: 4. The CDR3, as DNA: TGTGCCAGTAGCCCACTAGCGGGAGGACAAGAGACCCAGTACTTC. Translating gives CASSPLAGGQETQYF. Full variable domain (remainder filled in from reference TRBV19 and TRBJ2-5): DGGITQSPKYLFRKEGQNVTLSCEQNLNHDAMYWYRQDPGQGLRLIYYSQIVNDFQKGDIAEGYSVSREKKESFPLTVTSAQKNPTAFYLCASSPLAGGQETQYFGPGTRLLVL.

This clone came up a few times. V is TRBV6-2 or TRBV6-3 and J is TRBJ2-7; 9 bases are shared with TRBD2. From germline, CDR1 is MNHEY and CDR2 SVGEGT. The CDR3 consists of 16 residues. V lost 4 bases and J lost 6; bases outside the gene matches: 13. In DNA, the CDR3 is TGTGCCAGCAGTTTTAATAGCCGGTTACTAGCGGGCGAGCAGTACTTC. Its protein product is CASSFNSRLLAGEQYF.

The chain links TRBV14 to TRBJ1-1, with D possibly matching TRBD1 (6 bases). This CDR3 region has 13 residues. Germline V gene lookup returns CDR1 SGHDN and CDR2 FVKESK. V was trimmed by 0 bases and J by 4 bases, leaving 6 bases between them. In nucleotides, the CDR3 is TGTGCCAGCAGCCAAGAAGGGGGCACTGAAGCTTTCTTT. Translated: CASSQEGGTEAFF. The full variable domain, in which reference TRBV14 and TRBJ1-1 provide the parts outside the CDR3, is EAGVTQFPSHSVIEKGQTVTLRCDPISGHDNLYWYRRVMGKEIKFLLHFVKESKQDESGMPNNRFLAERTGGTYSTLKVQPAELEDSGVYFCASSQEGGTEAFFGQGTRLTVV.

The V gene is TRBV5-4, the J gene TRBJ1-2; 9 positions agree with TRBD1. CDR3 length: 17 amino acids. Per the germline V gene, CDR1 is SGHNT and CDR2 is YYREEE (reference sequence). V dropped 0 bases and J dropped 6; count of bases not matched to a gene: 12. The CDR3 DNA reads as TGTGCCAGCAGCTTGGCCGGAGTGGGACAGGGCATTGATGGCTACACCTTC. This translates into CASSLAGVGQGIDGYTF.

This chain links TRBV15 with TRBJ1-6; TRBD1 aligns across 7 bases. Germline V lookup: CDR1 LNHNV, CDR2 YYDKDF (reference sequence). The ends lost 0 bases at V and 8 bases at J; junction bases unmatched: 7. The CDR3 extends over 16 amino acids. This CDR3 reads CATSRDLGTAYSPLHF. CDR3 sequence (DNA): TGTGCCACCAGCAGAGATTTGGGGACAGCCTATTCACCCCTCCACTTT.

The chain couples TRBV25-1 to TRBJ2-5, with 11 bases matching TRBD2. V lost 6 bases to trimming and J lost 1 base; unmatched junction nucleotides: 10. The CDR3 sequence is 17 residues long. CDR1 is MGHDK, CDR2 SYGVNS, per germline. CDR3 bases: TGTGCCAGCAGAGACCCTCCTAGCGGGGGGACCCAAGAGACCCAGTACTTC. This codes for CASRDPPSGGTQETQYF.

In its sample, this clone was seen once. V usage is TRBV10-1 and J usage is TRBJ2-3, with D possibly matching TRBD2 (6 bases). Germline V gene lookup returns CDR1 WNHNN and CDR2 SYGVQD (reference sequence). The CDR3 contains 15 residues. Trimming took off 3 bases at V and 0 bases at J, with 10 bases between the two ends. DNA of the CDR3: TGCGCCAGCAGTGACGCTAGCGAGAGCACAGATACGCAGTATTTT. It translates to CASSDASESTDTQYF.

Comment on this clone: Other DNA sequences in this specimen translate into the identical CDR3. V and J are TRBV19 and TRBJ2-5, with 15 bases that match TRBD2. The CDR3 covers 16 residues. CDR1 LNHDA and CDR2 SQIVND come from the germline V gene (reference sequence). V lost 5 bases, J lost 5 bases, and 6 bases stayed unmatched. CDR3 bases: TGTGCCAGTAGTCCGGGACTAGCGGGAGGACGGGAGACCCAGTACTTC. It translates to CASSPGLAGGRETQYF.

V and J are TRBV14 and TRBJ1-3; tentatively, D is TRBD1 (5 bases). This CDR3 comprises 16 residues. The germline V gene encodes CDR1 SGHDN and CDR2 FVKESK. With 0 bases removed from V and 8 bases from J, the gap between germline ends came to 17 bases. The CDR3 sequence: CASSQDRRGDRDTIYF. The CDR3 nucleotides are TGTGCCAGCAGCCAAGATCGGAGGGGAGACCGGGACACCATATATTTT.

The rearrangement links TRBV7-8 to TRBJ2-7; 8 positions agree with TRBD2. Germline loops: CDR1 SGHVS, CDR2 FQNEAQ. Germline trimming cut 1 base from V and 3 bases from J; bases unmatched to any gene: 17. This CDR3 is built from 19 residues. CDR3: CASSLDFAGGYYELYEQYF. The CDR3 DNA reads as TGTGCCAGCAGCTTAGACTTTGCGGGGGGCTATTACGAACTCTACGAGCAGTACTTC.

This chain uses TRBV19 with TRBJ1-1; D is perhaps TRBD1 (5 bases). Per the germline V gene, CDR1 is LNHDA and CDR2 is SQIVND (reference sequence). The CDR3 contains 15 residues. Trimming pared 1 base from V and 4 bases from J, leaving 13 bases between. CDR3 sequence (DNA): TGTGCCAGTAGTATAGGGGGCACCCTGGGCACTGAAGCTTTCTTT. This gives the protein CASSIGGTLGTEAFF. The variable domain in full, completed from reference TRBV19 and TRBJ1-1, reads DGGITQSPKYLFRKEGQNVTLSCEQNLNHDAMYWYRQDPGQGLRLIYYSQIVNDFQKGDIAEGYSVSREKKESFPLTVTSAQKNPTAFYLCASSIGGTLGTEAFFGQGTRLTVV.

In DNA form, the CDR3 reads TGTGCCAGCTCTAGACAGGGGGCGGGCTATGGCTACACCTTC. Its protein is CASSRQGAGYGYTF. The J gene is TRBJ1-2, the V gene TRBV6-5; TRBD1 matches 10 bases. This CDR3 has 14 residues. CDR1 is MNHEY, CDR2 SVGAGI, per germline. With V trimmed by 8 bases and J by 4 bases, 7 bases remained unmatched.

V gene TRBV19 combines with J gene TRBJ2-7; tentative D call: TRBD2 (6 bases). Trimming shortened V by 3 bases and J by 1 base, and 13 bases separated the two germline ends. Per germline, CDR1 LNHDA and CDR2 SQIVND (reference sequence). The CDR3 totals 15 residues. DNA of the CDR3: TGTGCCAGTAGTATCTCCGGGACTGATTCCTACGAGCAGTACTTC. Amino acids: CASSISGTDSYEQYF.

This chain links TRBV7-8 with TRBJ1-5; 9 bases fit TRBD1. With V trimmed by 4 bases and J by 4 bases, 5 bases remained unmatched. CDR3 length: 15 amino acids. The V gene's germline CDR1 is SGHVS and CDR2 FQNEAQ. The CDR3 loop is CASSSAGQGNQPQHF. The CDR3 DNA sequence: TGTGCCAGCAGCTCGGCCGGACAGGGGAATCAGCCCCAGCATTTT.

There are a few counts of this clone. DNA of the CDR3: TGTGCCAGCAGCAGACGGGGCAATCAGCCCCAGCATTTT. It is translated as CASSRRGNQPQHF. V usage is TRBV5-6 and J usage is TRBJ1-5; no firm D call. Trimming took 4 bases from V and 2 from J, leaving 7 bases between them. This CDR3 has 13 residues. Germline loops: CDR1 SGHDT, CDR2 YYEEEE.